This entry describes one T cell receptor beta chain. Its target is not known. TCRdb independently ran MiXCR on the RT-PCR reads; one entry per CDR3 protein. This sample has about 190,000 distinct CDR3 sequences, with about 15% found just once. The source of the sample is a study of response to subunit inactivated influenza vaccine. General observations from the study: The authors put forward the suggestion that each seasonal influenza vaccination may bring in only a limited number of new T cells.

The CDR3 loop spans 14 amino acids. Trimming removed 0 bases at V and 4 bases at J, with 6 bases between. CDR1 SGHTA and CDR2 FQGTGA come from the germline V gene. This sequence originates from a man aged 50 to 59 who received an inactivated influenza vaccine. This chain links TRBV7-3 with TRBJ2-2, with no clear D. This specimen was CD8+ T cells sorted from PBMCs, taken around 5 days after vaccination. As DNA, the CDR3 is TGTGCCAGCAGCTTAACGTTAGGCACCGGGGAGCTGTTTTTT. It translates to CASSLTLGTGELFF. The entire variable domain, with the rest obtained from reference TRBV7-3 and TRBJ2-2, is as follows: GAGVSQTPSNKVTEKGKYVELRCDPISGHTALYWYRQSLGQGPEFLIYFQGTGAADDSGLPNDRFFAVRPEGSVSTLKIQRTERGDSAVYLCASSLTLGTGELFFGEGSRLTVL.